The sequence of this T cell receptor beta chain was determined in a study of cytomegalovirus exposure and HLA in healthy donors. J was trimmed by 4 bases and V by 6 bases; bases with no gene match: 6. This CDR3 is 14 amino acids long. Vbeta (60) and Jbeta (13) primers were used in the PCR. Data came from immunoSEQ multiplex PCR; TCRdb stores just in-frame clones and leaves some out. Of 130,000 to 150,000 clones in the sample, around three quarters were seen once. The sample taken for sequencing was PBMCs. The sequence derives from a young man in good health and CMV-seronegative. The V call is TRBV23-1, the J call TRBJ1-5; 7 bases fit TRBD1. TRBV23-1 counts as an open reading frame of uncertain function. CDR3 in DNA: TGCGCCAGCAGAGGGGGCTTATCTAATCAGCCCCAGCATTTT. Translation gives CASRGGLSNQPQHF.